The present T cell receptor beta chain was sequenced within a study of blood T cells in healthy people across ages. In this sample, this clonotype turned up many times. With a J-beta primer mix and a sample-barcoded 5' primer, a second PCR ran about 7 to 11 cycles. TCRdb reanalysed the 5' RACE reads using MiXCR and keeps one entry per CDR3 protein. The sample lists hundreds of thousands of distinct CDR3 sequences, about 50% occurring once. Germline CDR1 is SGHRS and CDR2 is YFSETQ. The CDR3 is made up of 14 amino acids. Trimming stripped 4 bases from V and 0 bases from J, with 7 bases between. Sequencing was carried out using blood. The TCR was taken from a woman over 75 in good health. The chain is built from TRBV5-1 and TRBJ2-2; D is unresolved. CDR3 sequence: CASSLTTNTGELFF. The CDR3 DNA is TGCGCCAGCAGCCTAACCACGAACACCGGGGAGCTGTTTTTT.